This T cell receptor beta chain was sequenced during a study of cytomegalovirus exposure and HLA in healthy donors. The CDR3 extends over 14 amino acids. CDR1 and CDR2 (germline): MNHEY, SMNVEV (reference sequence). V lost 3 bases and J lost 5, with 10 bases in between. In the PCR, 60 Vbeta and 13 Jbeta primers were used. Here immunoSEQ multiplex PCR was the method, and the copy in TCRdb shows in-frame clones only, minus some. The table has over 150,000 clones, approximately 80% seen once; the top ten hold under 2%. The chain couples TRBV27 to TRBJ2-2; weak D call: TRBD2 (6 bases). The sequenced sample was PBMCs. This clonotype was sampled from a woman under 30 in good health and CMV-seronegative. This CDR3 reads CASSLGGGTGELFF. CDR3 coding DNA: TGTGCCAGCAGTTTGGGGGGTGGAACCGGGGAGCTGTTTTTT.